Following are 26 T cell receptor beta chains from one sample sequenced in a study of shared clonotypes between healthy human individuals (dated by TCRdb to the early 2020s). The protocol used for the library was the immunoSEQ multiplex PCR assay. The source is immuneACCESS, and TCRdb retained only in-frame sequences with V and J called. Part of the clones is not carried over; for the studies checked, unresolved V genes explain less than half of this, and the remainder is unexplained. This sample has some 2,500,000 clones in its table, and roughly 93% of those were observed once. The ten most abundant clones make up 0.36% of the sample. The sample comprised naive CD4+ T cells from PBMCs. The cell subset or site tag for this specimen amounts to: CD45RA+ positively selected. All receptors derive from a man between 18 and 35 years old in good health. Some clones in this sample may be carry-over from other donors' samples.

The V call is TRBV2, the J call TRBJ2-1; unclear D gene. Germline loops: CDR1 SNHLY, CDR2 FYNNEI. The CDR3 runs 16 residues. Trimming removed 6 bases at V and 3 bases at J, with 18 bases between. The CDR3 region is CASSLSISPSYNEQFF. CDR3 nucleotide sequence: TGTGCCAGCAGCCTCTCGATCTCCCCCAGCTACAATGAGCAGTTCTTC.

This chain links TRBV7-9 with TRBJ2-7, with TRBD2 as a possible D gene (8 bases). The CDR3 contains 17 residues. From germline, CDR1 is SEHNR and CDR2 FQNEAQ (reference sequence). The V gene lost 1 base and the J gene lost 5 bases, with 21 bases spanning the gap. The CDR3 reads CASSLGGQRETTHEQYF. The CDR3, as DNA: TGTGCCAGCAGCTTAGGGGGACAGCGGGAGACCACCCACGAGCAGTACTTC. Drawing the rest from reference TRBV7-9 and TRBJ2-7, the complete variable domain is DTGVSQNPRHKITKRGQNVTFRCDPISEHNRLYWYRQTLGQGPEFLTYFQNEAQLEKSRLLSDRFSAERPKGSFSTLEIQRTEQGDSAMYLCASSLGGQRETTHEQYFGPGTRLTVT.

The chain employs TRBV5-1 and TRBJ2-7; the D gene is possibly TRBD1 (6 bases). The CDR3 contains 20 residues. The germline V gene has CDR1 SGHRS and CDR2 YFSETQ. V gave up 3 bases and J gave up 3 bases, with 31 bases separating them. CDR3 nucleotides: TGCGCCAGCAGCTCCAGGGGTGGGTACGCCGGGACAAGAGCTAACTACGAGCAGTACTTC. It is translated as CASSSRGGYAGTRANYEQYF.

V usage is TRBV30 and J usage is TRBJ2-3, with D hard to call. In germline, CDR1 is GTSNPN, CDR2 SVGIG (reference sequence). CDR3 size: 12 residues. V lost 5 bases to trimming and J lost 2 bases, with 8 bases between them. In nucleotides, the CDR3 is TGTGCCTGGGGGATTGACACAGATACGCAGTATTTT. This translates into CAWGIDTDTQYF.

This chain uses TRBV2 with TRBJ1-2; the match to TRBD1 covers 8 bases. Trimming at V came to 6 bases and at J to 2 bases, leaving 5 bases not matched to a gene. CDR1 and CDR2 from the germline V gene are SNHLY and FYNNEI. The CDR3 covers 14 residues. The DNA for the CDR3 is TGTGCCAGCAGAGAGAACAGGGGGAACTATGGCTACACCTTC. This sequence encodes CASRENRGNYGYTF.

This rearrangement joins TRBV30 to TRBJ2-5; no definite D call. Per the germline V gene, CDR1 is GTSNPN and CDR2 is SVGIG (reference sequence). The CDR3 is 10 residues long. V was pared by 7 bases and J by 2 bases, with 5 bases between. The CDR3, as DNA: TGTGCCTACTCGCAAGAGACCCAGTACTTC. Translated: CAYSQETQYF.

In this sample, this clone turned up a few times. This chain uses TRBV29-1 with TRBJ1-1, with D unclear. The germline V gene encodes CDR1 SQVTM and CDR2 ANQGSEA. V lost 7 bases to trimming and J lost 1 base, with 10 bases between them. The CDR3 spans 12 residues. The CDR3 sequence: CSATTANTEAFF. DNA of the CDR3: TGCAGCGCCACGACGGCGAACACTGAAGCTTTCTTT.

This clone is a singleton in its sample. This chain uses TRBV9 with TRBJ2-1, with D possibly TRBD1 on 5 matching bases. V gave up 4 bases and J gave up 2 bases, with 13 bases separating them. The CDR3 has 15 amino acids. Germline V gives CDR1 SGDLS, CDR2 YYNGEE. The DNA for the CDR3 is TGTGCCAGCAGCCCGCGAGACAGACCCTACAATGAGCAGTTCTTC. This sequence encodes CASSPRDRPYNEQFF.

The V and J genes are TRBV7-2 and TRBJ1-2; D perhaps matches TRBD1 (6 bases). This CDR3 comprises 15 residues. The germline gives CDR1 SGHTA, CDR2 FQGNSA. V was trimmed by 2 bases and J by 8 bases, leaving 18 bases between them. Here the CDR3 reads CASSLFVQGTIGYTF. CDR3 nucleotides: TGTGCCAGCAGCTTATTCGTCCAGGGGACTATCGGCTACACCTTC.

The rearrangement joins TRBV18 to TRBJ1-5; 11 bases agree with TRBD1. Germline trimming cut 3 bases from V and 1 base from J; bases unmatched to any gene: 8. CDR1 is KGHSH and CDR2 is LQKENI in the germline V gene. The length of the CDR3 is 18 residues. The CDR3, as DNA: TGTGCCAGCTCACCGTCGGGACAGGGGGTAGTAAGCAATCAGCCCCAGCATTTT. Its translation: CASSPSGQGVVSNQPQHF.

The chain is built from TRBV7-9 and TRBJ2-2; tentative D call: TRBD2 (6 bases). V lost 11 bases and J 6 bases, leaving 19 bases between the germline ends. The CDR3 extends over 14 amino acids. From germline, CDR1 is SEHNR and CDR2 FQNEAQ (reference sequence). CDR3 sequence reads: CASNWGGDAGELFF. CDR3 DNA: TGTGCCTCCAATTGGGGAGGTGACGCCGGGGAGCTGTTTTTT.

This chain connects TRBV18 to TRBJ1-3; D not certain. The CDR3 is 17 amino acids. Trimming cost V 3 bases and J 0 bases, with 15 bases left between them. In germline, CDR1 is KGHSH, CDR2 LQKENI. DNA for the CDR3: TGTGCCAGCTCACCGATGGATTCACAGCTCTCTGGAAACACCATATATTTT. Protein product: CASSPMDSQLSGNTIYF.

This chain uses TRBV10-3 with TRBJ1-2, with 9 bases aligning to TRBD1. Germline loops: CDR1 ENHRY, CDR2 SYGVKD. J was trimmed by 6 bases and V by 6 bases; bases with no gene match: 5. CDR3 length: 13 amino acids. DNA of the CDR3: TGTGCCATCAGGGGACAGGGTGGAAATGGCTACACCTTC. Translation: CAIRGQGGNGYTF.

The V and J genes are TRBV4-1 and TRBJ1-5; the match to TRBD1 covers 7 bases. After removal of 4 bases from V and 0 bases from J, the junction contained 6 bases not matched to a gene. Per germline, CDR1 MGHRA and CDR2 YSYEKL. This CDR3 is 16 amino acids long. The CDR3 DNA sequence: TGCGCCAGCAGCCTCGAGGGGGCTTTTAGCAATCAGCCCCAGCATTTT. Translating gives CASSLEGAFSNQPQHF.

The chain is built from TRBV19 and TRBJ2-3; D is ambiguous. Germline assignment: CDR1 LNHDA and CDR2 SQIVND (reference sequence). The CDR3 loop spans 16 amino acids. Trimming took 3 bases from V and 0 from J, leaving 13 bases between them. The CDR3 reads CASSISWLGSTDTQYF. For the CDR3, the DNA is TGTGCCAGTAGTATTTCCTGGCTAGGGAGCACAGATACGCAGTATTTT. Using reference TRBV19 and TRBJ2-3 for the parts outside the CDR3, the full variable domain is DGGITQSPKYLFRKEGQNVTLSCEQNLNHDAMYWYRQDPGQGLRLIYYSQIVNDFQKGDIAEGYSVSREKKESFPLTVTSAQKNPTAFYLCASSISWLGSTDTQYFGPGTRLTVL.

Turning to this clone: Other DNA variants within this sample encode the same CDR3. This chain connects TRBV28 to TRBJ2-7, with D hard to call. The CDR3 has 12 amino acids. V was pared by 1 base and J by 3 bases, with 4 bases between. CDR1 and CDR2 (germline): MDHEN, SYDVKM. The CDR3 sequence is CASSLSFYEQYF. The CDR3 DNA follows: TGTGCCAGCAGTTTATCCTTCTACGAGCAGTACTTC. Full variable domain (rest looked up from reference TRBV28 and TRBJ2-7): DVKVTQSSRYLVKRTGEKVFLECVQDMDHENMFWYRQDPGLGLRLIYFSYDVKMKEKGDIPEGYSVSREKKERFSLILESASTNQTSMYLCASSLSFYEQYFGPGTRLTVT.

The gene calls are TRBV19 and TRBJ2-1, with D maybe TRBD2 (6 bases). This CDR3 has 14 residues. The germline gives CDR1 LNHDA, CDR2 SQIVND (reference sequence). The V end lost 8 bases, the J end lost 6 bases, and 17 bases lay between the germline ends. Here the CDR3 DNA reads TGTGCCAGTGTTGGGCGGGATGGGCGCAATGAGCAGTTCTTC. It specifies CASVGRDGRNEQFF.

The CDR3 spells CASSLNLRAQETQYF. CDR3 DNA sequence: TGTGCCAGCAGTTTGAATCTCAGGGCCCAAGAGACCCAGTACTTC. The gene calls are TRBV7-8 and TRBJ2-5, with D tentatively TRBD1 (5 bases). The CDR3 length is 15 residues. Trimming left V 6 bases short and J 1 base short, with 15 bases between. Germline lookup yields CDR1 SGHVS and CDR2 FQNEAQ. The full variable domain, rest sourced from reference TRBV7-8 and TRBJ2-5, is GAGVSQSPRYKVAKRGQDVALRCDPISGHVSLFWYQQALGQGPEFLTYFQNEAQLDKSGLPSDRFFAERPEGSVSTLKIQRTQQEDSAVYLCASSLNLRAQETQYFGPGTRLLVL.

The genes are TRBV18 and TRBJ2-2; D may be TRBD2 (6 bases). The CDR3 extends over 14 amino acids. From germline, CDR1 is KGHSH and CDR2 LQKENI. The V end was cut by 1 base, the J end by 7 bases, with 10 bases between. Here the CDR3 reads CASSPLAARGELFF. The CDR3 DNA follows: TGTGCCAGCTCACCACTAGCGGCGCGCGGGGAGCTGTTTTTT.

The gene calls are TRBV5-4 and TRBJ2-3, with 9 bases identical to TRBD1. Germline V gives CDR1 SGHNT, CDR2 YYREEE (reference sequence). CDR3 length: 15 residues. The J segment lost 1 base and the V segment lost 4 bases, leaving 4 bases of the junction unmatched. The CDR3, as DNA: TGTGCCAGCAGCGGACAGGGGTCCCGCACAGATACGCAGTATTTT. Its translation is CASSGQGSRTDTQYF.

About this clone: At the DNA level, this CDR3 is encoded by other sequences in the same sample as well. The CDR3 bases are TGCGCCAGCAGCCCACAGGGAGCGGGCACTGAAGCTTTCTTT. This gives the protein CASSPQGAGTEAFF. The chain employs TRBV5-1 and TRBJ1-1; D perhaps matches TRBD1 (6 bases). Germline values: CDR1 SGHRS, CDR2 YFSETQ. The CDR3 consists of 14 residues. V lost 4 bases and J lost 4, with 14 bases in between.

The V and J genes are TRBV11-2 and TRBJ1-2; 10 bases match TRBD1. Germline V gives CDR1 SGHAT, CDR2 FQNNGV. Unmatched junction bases numbered 8, after V lost 5 bases and J lost 2 bases. This CDR3 has 16 residues. In nucleotides, the CDR3 is TGTGCCAGCAGCCTACTCCGGGACAGGGGAAACTATGGCTACACCTTC. This gives the protein CASSLLRDRGNYGYTF. The full variable domain, with the rest looked up from reference TRBV11-2 and TRBJ1-2, is EAGVAQSPRYKIIEKRQSVAFWCNPISGHATLYWYQQILGQGPKLLIQFQNNGVVDDSQLPKDRFSAERLKGVDSTLKIQPAKLEDSAVYLCASSLLRDRGNYGYTFGSGTRLTVV.

The V call is TRBV9, the J call TRBJ2-5, with unresolved D. Germline CDR1 and CDR2: SGDLS and YYNGEE. V was shortened by 2 bases and J by 7 bases, with 12 bases between the two germline ends. The length of the CDR3 is 13 residues. Here the CDR3 reads CASSVSVVGTQYF. The CDR3 DNA follows: TGTGCCAGCAGCGTCTCCGTAGTAGGGACCCAGTACTTC. Using reference TRBV9 and TRBJ2-5 for the parts outside the CDR3, the full variable domain is DSGVTQTPKHLITATGQRVTLRCSPRSGDLSVYWYQQSLDQGLQFLIQYYNGEERAKGNILERFSAQQFPDLHSELNLSSLELGDSALYFCASSVSVVGTQYFGPGTRLLVL.

The rearrangement joins TRBV28 to TRBJ1-2, with TRBD1 matching 8 bases. Looked up from germline, CDR1 is MDHEN and CDR2 is SYDVKM. The CDR3 is 12 residues long. With V trimmed by 4 bases and J by 11 bases, 6 bases remained unmatched. The CDR3 coding sequence is TGTGCCAGCAGTTCATATCAGGGGGCTTACACCTTC. Protein: CASSSYQGAYTF.

The genes are TRBV10-1 and TRBJ2-1; TRBD2 matches 8 bases. The length of the CDR3 is 14 residues. Unmatched junction bases numbered 8, after V lost 6 bases and J lost 7 bases. Germline V lookup: CDR1 WNHNN, CDR2 SYGVQD (reference sequence). The CDR3 coding sequence is TGCGCCAGCAGCACCGGGACTAGTGGAAATGAGCAGTTCTTC. Amino acid sequence: CASSTGTSGNEQFF.

V and J are TRBV5-1 and TRBJ2-4, with a possible D match to TRBD2 (6 bases). The CDR3 length is 18 residues. Between the trimmed V and J ends, which lost 0 bases and 1 base, there was a span of 17 bases. From germline, CDR1 is SGHRS and CDR2 YFSETQ. CDR3 DNA sequence: TGCGCCAGCAGCTTGGGTACGGGAGAGGTTTGGGCCAAAAACATTCAGTACTTC. Translating gives CASSLGTGEVWAKNIQYF.